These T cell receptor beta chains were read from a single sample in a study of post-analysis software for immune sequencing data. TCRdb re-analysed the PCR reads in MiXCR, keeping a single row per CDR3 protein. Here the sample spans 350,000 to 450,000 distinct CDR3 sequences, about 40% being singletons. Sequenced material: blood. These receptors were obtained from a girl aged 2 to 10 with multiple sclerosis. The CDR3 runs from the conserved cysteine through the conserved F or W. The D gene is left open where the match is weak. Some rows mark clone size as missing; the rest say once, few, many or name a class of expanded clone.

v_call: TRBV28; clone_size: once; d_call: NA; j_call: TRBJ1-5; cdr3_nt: TGTGCCAGCGGGGGGGTTCAGCCCCAGCATTTT; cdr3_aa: CASGGVQPQHF
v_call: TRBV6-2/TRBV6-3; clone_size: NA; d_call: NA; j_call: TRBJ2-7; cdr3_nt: TGTGCCAGCAGTTACGCAGGGATCTCCTACGAGCAGTACTTC; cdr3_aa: CASSYAGISYEQYF
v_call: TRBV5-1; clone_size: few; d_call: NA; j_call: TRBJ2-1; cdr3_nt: TGCGCCAGCAGCTTCTTTCCGACTTGGGACTGGAACGGGGGCGATGAGCAGTTCTTC; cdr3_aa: CASSFFPTWDWNGGDEQFF
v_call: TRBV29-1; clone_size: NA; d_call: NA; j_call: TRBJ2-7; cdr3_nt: TGCAGCGTTACGGGGGACACGAGCTCCTACGAGCAGTACTTC; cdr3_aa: CSVTGDTSSYEQYF
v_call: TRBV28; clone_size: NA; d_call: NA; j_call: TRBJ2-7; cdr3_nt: TGTGCCAGCAGCCCGACAGTTTACGAGCAGTACTTC; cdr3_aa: CASSPTVYEQYF
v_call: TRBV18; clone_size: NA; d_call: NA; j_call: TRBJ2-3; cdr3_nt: TGTGCCAGCTCACCAAGGGGAGCGAGCACAGATACGCAGTATTTT; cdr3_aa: CASSPRGASTDTQYF
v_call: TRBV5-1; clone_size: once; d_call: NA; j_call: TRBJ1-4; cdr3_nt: TGCGCCAGCAGAGCTACCGGGACCCAGGCGGAAAAACTGTTTTTT; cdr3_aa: CASRATGTQAEKLFF
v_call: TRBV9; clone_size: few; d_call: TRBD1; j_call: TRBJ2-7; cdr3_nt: TGTGCCAGCAGCGTAGCTTGGGACAGTCGTTCCTACGAGCAGTACTTC; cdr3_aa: CASSVAWDSRSYEQYF
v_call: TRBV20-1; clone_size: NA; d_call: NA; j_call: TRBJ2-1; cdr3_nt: TGCAGTGCTAGATTCTTCCCGGGACTCACCAATGAGCAGTTCTTC; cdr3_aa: CSARFFPGLTNEQFF
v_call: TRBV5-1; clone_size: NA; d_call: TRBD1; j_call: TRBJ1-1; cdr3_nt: TGCGCCAGCAGCTCCTGGGGACAGTCTAGCAACACTGAAGCTTTCTTT; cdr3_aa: CASSSWGQSSNTEAFF
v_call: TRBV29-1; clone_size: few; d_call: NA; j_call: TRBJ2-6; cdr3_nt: TGCAGCGCCCAAGGTGGCTCTGGGGCCAACGTCCTGACTTTC; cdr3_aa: CSAQGGSGANVLTF
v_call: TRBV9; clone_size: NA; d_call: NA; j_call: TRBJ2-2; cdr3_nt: TGTGCCAGCAGCGTAGGCTCTCCCGGGGAGCTGTTTTTT; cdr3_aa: CASSVGSPGELFF
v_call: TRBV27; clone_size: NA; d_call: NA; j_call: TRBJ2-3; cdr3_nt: TGTGCCAGCAGGAAGGATTTTTGGGAGCCCTTACCTAGCACAGATACGCAGTATTTT; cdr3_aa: CASRKDFWEPLPSTDTQYF
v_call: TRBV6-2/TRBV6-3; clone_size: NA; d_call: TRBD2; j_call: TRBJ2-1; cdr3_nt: TGTGCCAGCAGCGATGGACTAGCGGGGGGTCCCTACAATGAGCAGTTCTTC; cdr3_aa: CASSDGLAGGPYNEQFF
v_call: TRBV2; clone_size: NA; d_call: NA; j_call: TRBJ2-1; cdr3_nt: TGTGCCAGCAGTCCCACGGGGCAGGTTTCCTACAATGAGCAGTTCTTC; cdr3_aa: CASSPTGQVSYNEQFF
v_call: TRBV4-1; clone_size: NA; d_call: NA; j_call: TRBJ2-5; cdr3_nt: TGCGCCAGCAGCCCCCGGGACGGAGTAGAGACCCAGTACTTC; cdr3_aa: CASSPRDGVETQYF
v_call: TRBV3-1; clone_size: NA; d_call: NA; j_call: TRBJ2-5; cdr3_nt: TGTGCCAGCAGCCAAGAAGCCACCCGGAGCGAGACCCAGTACTTC; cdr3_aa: CASSQEATRSETQYF
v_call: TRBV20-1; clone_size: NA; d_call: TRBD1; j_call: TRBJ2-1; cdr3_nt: TGCAGTGCCCCGACAGGGGGCCTCAATGAGCAGTTCTTC; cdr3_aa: CSAPTGGLNEQFF
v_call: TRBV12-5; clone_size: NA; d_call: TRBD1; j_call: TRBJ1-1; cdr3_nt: TGTGCTAGTGGTTCGGGGACAGGGCTGAACACTGAAGCTTTCTTT; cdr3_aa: CASGSGTGLNTEAFF
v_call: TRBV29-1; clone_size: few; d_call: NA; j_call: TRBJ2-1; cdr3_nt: TGCAGCGTTGGTAGCTCTACCTCTCCCTACAATGAGCAGTTCTTC; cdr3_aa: CSVGSSTSPYNEQFF
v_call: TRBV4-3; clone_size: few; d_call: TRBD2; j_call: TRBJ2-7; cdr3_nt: TGCGCCAGCAGCCGACTCCCACCCGGGACTAGCCATTACGAGCAGTACTTC; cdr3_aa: CASSRLPPGTSHYEQYF
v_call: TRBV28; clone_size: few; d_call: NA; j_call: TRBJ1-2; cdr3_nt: TGTGCCAGCATTCCAGGGACTACTAACTATGGCTACACCTTC; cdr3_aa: CASIPGTTNYGYTF
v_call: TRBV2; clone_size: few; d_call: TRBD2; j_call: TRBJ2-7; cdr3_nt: TGTGCCAGCAGTGAAGGGACTAGCGGGTCATCCTACGAGCAGTACTTC; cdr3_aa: CASSEGTSGSSYEQYF
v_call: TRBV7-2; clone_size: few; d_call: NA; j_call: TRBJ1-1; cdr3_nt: TGTGCCAGCATGCCGTCGGGGAGGGCCACTGAAGCTTTCTTT; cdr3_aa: CASMPSGRATEAFF
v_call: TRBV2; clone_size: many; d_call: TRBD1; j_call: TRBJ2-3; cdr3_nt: TGTGCCAGCACCCTGACAGGGGGCTCGGCAGATACGCAGTATTTT; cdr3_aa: CASTLTGGSADTQYF
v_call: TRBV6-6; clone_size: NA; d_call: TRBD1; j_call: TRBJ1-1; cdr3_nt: TGTGCCAGCAGTCCGGGACAGGGTCCCGTGAACACTGAAGCTTTCTTT; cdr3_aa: CASSPGQGPVNTEAFF
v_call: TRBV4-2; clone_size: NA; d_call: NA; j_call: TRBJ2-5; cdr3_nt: TGTACCAGCAACCAAGTCTTTAGCGGAGTTCAAGAGACCCAGTACTTC; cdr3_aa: CTSNQVFSGVQETQYF
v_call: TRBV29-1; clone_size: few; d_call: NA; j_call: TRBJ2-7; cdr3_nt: TGCAGCGTTGAAAACTCCTCGGGGACTCACGAGCAGTACTTC; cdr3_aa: CSVENSSGTHEQYF
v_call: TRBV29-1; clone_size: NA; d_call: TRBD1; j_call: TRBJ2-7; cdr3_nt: TGCAGCGTCGGAAGAACAGGGGGCTACAATGAGCAGTACTTC; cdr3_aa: CSVGRTGGYNEQYF
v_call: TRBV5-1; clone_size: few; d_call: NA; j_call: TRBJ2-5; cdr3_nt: TGCGCCAGCAGCTTAGGGCAGGGGATTGTCGTGGAGACCCAGTACTTC; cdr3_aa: CASSLGQGIVVETQYF
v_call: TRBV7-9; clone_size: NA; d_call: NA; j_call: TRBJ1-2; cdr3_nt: TGTGCCAGCAGAGAGACAGTGAACTATGGCTACACCTTC; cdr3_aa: CASRETVNYGYTF
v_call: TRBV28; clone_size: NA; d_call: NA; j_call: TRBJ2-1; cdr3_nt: TGTGCCAGCAGTACCCCTAATCTCAATGAGCAGTTCTTC; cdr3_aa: CASSTPNLNEQFF
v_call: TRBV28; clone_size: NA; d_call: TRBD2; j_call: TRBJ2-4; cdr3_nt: TGTGCCAGCAGTACCCGGGGGGTAGCCAAAAACATTCAGTACTTC; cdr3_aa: CASSTRGVAKNIQYF
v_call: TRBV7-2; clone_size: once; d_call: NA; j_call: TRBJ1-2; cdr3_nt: TGTGCCAGCAGCCCGGCGGGCAGGGCGGGTCATGGCTACACCTTC; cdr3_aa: CASSPAGRAGHGYTF
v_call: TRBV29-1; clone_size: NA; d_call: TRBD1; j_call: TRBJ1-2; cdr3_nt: TGCAGCGTTGAAGAAGGGCTGGACAGGGGAAAGGGGGATGGCTACACCTTC; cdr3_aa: CSVEEGLDRGKGDGYTF